The sequence of this TCR beta chain was determined in a study of cytomegalovirus exposure and HLA in healthy donors. General study points: Some public TCRs appeared in many individuals, while most sequences were rare. HLA-A and HLA-B allele assignments for most subjects were reportedly predicted accurately using TCR beta sequences.

Worth noting for this clone: Its antigen is unknown.

The ends lost 5 bases at V and 7 bases at J; junction bases unmatched: 1. Germline assignment: CDR1 SEHNR and CDR2 FQNEAQ (reference sequence). The CDR3 length is 12 residues. Amplification used 60 Vbeta primers and 13 Jbeta primers. Profiling relied on immunoSEQ multiplex PCR, and the TCRdb table lists in-frame clones only, not all of them. The table records approximately 85,000 clones, 60% to 80% of them present only once. This rearrangement joins TRBV7-9 to TRBJ1-1; 10 bases match TRBD1. The sequencing sample was made of PBMCs. This receptor was obtained from a woman aged 45-65 years in good health and CMV-seropositive. In DNA form, the CDR3 reads TGTGCCAGCAGCGACAGGGGGCTTGAAGCTTTCTTT. It is translated as CASSDRGLEAFF.